This T cell receptor (beta chain) was identified during a study of graft-versus-host responses after intestinal transplantation. As for the study in general: The whole recipient group had anti-thymocyte globulin induction followed by tacrolimus and steroids for roughly 3 years.

Study outcomes and limitations: Recipient marrow harbored GvH clones, some of which surfaced first in ileum or blood. Peak GvH clone levels in circulation were associated with early post-transplant HvG declines.

Worth noting for this clone: Its antigen is not identified.

The CDR3 runs to 11 residues. V was pared by 5 bases and J by 10 bases, with 9 bases between. Germline-derived CDR1 and CDR2 are SNHLY and FYNNEI. Profiling relied on immunoSEQ multiplex PCR, and the TCRdb table lists in-frame clones only, not all of them. The sample yields under 140,000 clones, 93% seen once. The sequencing here drew on unstimulated CD8+ T cells sorted from spleen or lymph node cells, taken before intestinal transplant. The TCR comes from a human donor who received an intestinal transplant. The chain employs TRBV2 and TRBJ2-1; D gene unclear. As DNA, the CDR3 is TGTGCCAGCAGTATTTGGTTAGAGCAGTTCTTC. This sequence encodes CASSIWLEQFF.